This is a list of T cell receptor beta chains from one sample in a study of CD8+CD57+ T cells in acquired aplastic anemia. Via MiXCR, TCRdb re-called the reads, giving one row per CDR3 protein. The sample has around 430,000 distinct CDR3 sequences; around 30% are singletons. Material: sorted CD4+, CD8+, or CD8+CD57+ T cells (not recorded which) from PBMCs. The source of these receptors is a human donor with aplastic anemia. CDR3s include the opening cysteine and the closing phenylalanine or tryptophan. D genes are given only for firm matches. Clone size appears in some rows only: once, few, many, or a class for an expanded clone.

15	many	TRBV7-9	NA	TRBJ2-2	CASSLAPTNTGELFF	TGTGCCAGCAGCTTAGCGCCGACGAACACCGGGGAGCTGTTTTTT
11	many	TRBV19	NA	TRBJ1-4	CASRRNEKLFF	TGTGCCAGTAGGAGGAATGAAAAACTGTTTTTT
14	few	TRBV6-1	NA	TRBJ1-2	CASSEAGVPYGYTF	TGTGCCAGCAGTGAAGCGGGGGTTCCCTATGGCTACACCTTC
16	many	TRBV15	NA	TRBJ1-2	CATSREAVTSNYGYTF	TGTGCCACCAGCAGAGAGGCAGTCACCTCTAACTATGGCTACACCTTC
16	many	TRBV7-2	NA	TRBJ2-3	CASLSRGIPSTDTQYF	TGTGCCAGCCTCTCGAGAGGGATCCCTAGCACAGATACGCAGTATTTT
15	few	TRBV7-2	NA	TRBJ1-3	CASSPPIGSGNTIYF	TGTGCCAGCAGCCCTCCAATAGGCTCTGGAAACACCATATATTTT
16	many	TRBV4-1	NA	TRBJ1-2	CASSQDYQESHYGYTF	TGCGCCAGCAGCCAAGATTATCAGGAGAGTCACTATGGCTACACCTTC
15	many	TRBV20-1	TRBD1	TRBJ1-5	CSALGTAYSNQPQHF	TGCAGTGCTCTGGGGACAGCTTATAGCAATCAGCCCCAGCATTTT
15	NA	TRBV2	TRBD1	TRBJ1-1	CASTGARDRGTEAFF	TGTGCCAGCACGGGCGCCCGGGACAGGGGCACTGAAGCTTTCTTT
13	many	TRBV29-1	TRBD2	TRBJ2-5	CSGGTSGRETQYF	TGCAGCGGGGGGACTAGCGGGAGAGAGACCCAGTACTTC
14	many	TRBV2	TRBD2	TRBJ2-5	CASTKGTSVETQYF	TGTGCCAGCACCAAAGGGACTAGCGTGGAGACCCAGTACTTC
16	few	TRBV9	NA	TRBJ1-1	CASSVDFSGYDTEAFF	TGTGCCAGCAGCGTAGATTTCTCAGGCTACGACACTGAAGCTTTCTTT
15	NA	TRBV5-1	NA	TRBJ1-5	CASSWDILSNQPQHF	TGCGCCAGCAGCTGGGACATTTTAAGCAATCAGCCCCAGCATTTT
16	many	TRBV9	TRBD1	TRBJ1-2	CASSVDLGTGNYGYTF	TGTGCCAGCAGCGTAGATTTAGGGACAGGGAACTATGGCTACACCTTC
14	NA	TRBV5-1	NA	TRBJ2-6	CASSLEGGANVLTF	TGCGCCAGCAGCTTGGAGGGAGGGGCCAACGTCCTGACTTTC
16	once	TRBV15	NA	TRBJ1-2	CATSRRDLGGGYGYTF	TGTGCCACCAGCCGACGGGATCTTGGGGGAGGGTATGGCTACACCTTC
13	once	TRBV3-1	NA	TRBJ2-2	CASSQVLTGELFF	TGTGCCAGCAGCCAAGTGCTCACCGGGGAGCTGTTTTTT
15	many	TRBV20-1	NA	TRBJ1-2	CSARDWNRANYGYTF	TGCAGTGCTAGAGATTGGAACAGGGCAAACTATGGCTACACCTTC
15	NA	TRBV6-1	NA	TRBJ1-2	CASSEVGGGNYGYTF	TGTGCCAGCAGTGAAGTTGGGGGCGGCAACTATGGCTACACCTTC
13	NA	TRBV7-3	NA	TRBJ1-5	CASSNPGAQPQHF	TGTGCCAGCAGTAACCCCGGGGCTCAGCCCCAGCATTTT
14	NA	TRBV7-4	TRBD2	TRBJ2-3	CAMGTSGGTDTQYF	TGTGCCATGGGGACTAGCGGTGGGACAGATACGCAGTATTTT
15	few	TRBV25-1	NA	TRBJ1-5	CAWSVLGGSNQPQHF	TGTGCCTGGAGTGTATTGGGGGGAAGCAATCAGCCCCAGCATTTT
12	few	TRBV12-3/TRBV12-4	NA	TRBJ2-7	CASQGGAYEQYF	TGTGCCAGCCAGGGGGGAGCCTACGAGCAGTACTTC
14	few	TRBV11-1	NA	TRBJ2-5	CASSLGEKQETQYF	TGTGCCAGCAGCTTGGGGGAGAAACAAGAGACCCAGTACTTC
16	many	TRBV11-2	TRBD1	TRBJ1-3	CASSLQAGQGRNTIYF	TGTGCCAGCAGCTTACAAGCGGGACAGGGACGAAACACCATATATTTT
14	many	TRBV7-9	NA	TRBJ1-2	CASSLDGSNYGYTF	TGTGCCAGCAGCTTAGACGGATCTAACTATGGCTACACCTTC
15	NA	TRBV10-3	TRBD1	TRBJ2-1	CASSLTGYSYNEQFF	TGTGCCAGCAGTTTGACAGGGTATTCCTACAATGAGCAGTTCTTC
13	few	TRBV9	TRBD1	TRBJ2-7	CASSSVDRVEQYF	TGTGCCAGCAGCTCAGTTGACAGGGTCGAGCAGTACTTC
14	many	TRBV10-2	NA	TRBJ2-1	CASARSGSYNEQFF	TGCGCCAGCGCGAGAAGCGGATCCTACAATGAGCAGTTCTTC
15	NA	TRBV7-9	NA	TRBJ1-1	CASSLAGASNTEASF	TGTGCCAGCAGCTTAGCCGGGGCATCGAACACTGAAGCTTCCTTT
14	NA	TRBV5-8	NA	TRBJ2-3	CASSLTGATDTQYF	TGTGCCAGCAGCTTGACAGGCGCTACAGATACGCAGTATTTT
13	many	TRBV5-1	NA	TRBJ2-7	CASSLRLNYEQYF	TGCGCCAGCAGCCTACGACTGAACTACGAGCAGTACTTC
16	NA	TRBV19	TRBD2	TRBJ2-3	CASSIGSGEGTDTQYF	TGTGCCAGTAGTATAGGTAGCGGGGAGGGCACAGATACGCAGTATTTT
14	many	TRBV9	NA	TRBJ2-5	CASSVGGGLETQYF	TGTGCCAGCAGCGTAGGGGGGGGGCTAGAGACCCAGTACTTC
16	NA	TRBV25-1	NA	TRBJ2-1	CASSYLPTGTYNEQFF	TGTGCCAGCAGTTACCTACCCACAGGGACCTACAATGAGCAGTTCTTC
13	few	TRBV7-2	NA	TRBJ1-2	CASSDGTLEGYTF	TGTGCCAGCAGCGACGGGACTTTGGAAGGCTACACCTTC
14	NA	TRBV19	TRBD1	TRBJ1-1	CATPKGQGHTEAFF	TGTGCCACCCCGAAGGGACAGGGTCACACTGAAGCTTTCTTT
16	few	TRBV5-1	TRBD1	TRBJ2-2	CASSLAMGQDTGELFF	TGCGCCAGCAGCTTGGCCATGGGACAGGACACCGGGGAGCTGTTTTTT
15	NA	TRBV2	TRBD1	TRBJ1-5	CASSGGQGADQPQHF	TGTGCCAGCAGCGGGGGACAGGGCGCAGATCAGCCCCAGCATTTT
14	NA	TRBV6-1	NA	TRBJ1-5	CASSAQVSNQPQHF	TGTGCCAGCAGTGCGCAGGTTAGCAATCAGCCCCAGCATTTT
12	few	TRBV20-1	NA	TRBJ1-1	CSASRTDAEAFF	TGCAGTGCTAGTAGGACTGACGCTGAAGCTTTCTTT
17	many	TRBV11-2	NA	TRBJ1-1	CASSLGGQSVANTEAFF	TGTGCCAGCAGCTTGGGGGGGCAAAGTGTAGCCAACACTGAAGCTTTCTTT
15	many	TRBV19	NA	TRBJ1-2	CASSIVSHGVGGYTF	TGTGCCAGTAGTATCGTCAGCCACGGTGTTGGCGGCTACACCTTC
13	once	TRBV4-2	NA	TRBJ1-6	CASSPDAGSPLHF	TGTGCCAGCAGCCCGGATGCGGGTTCACCCCTCCACTTT
13	NA	TRBV20-1	NA	TRBJ1-4	CSAIALGDEKLFF	TGCAGTGCTATAGCTCTAGGAGATGAAAAACTGTTTTTT